This is a list of T cell receptor beta chains from one sample in a study of blood T cells in healthy people across ages. TCRdb called the 5' RACE reads again in MiXCR, with one record for every CDR3 protein. This sample yields about 1.6 million distinct CDR3 sequences, of which 34% are seen a single time; about 11% belongs to the top ten. Sequenced material: blood. Receptor source: a woman in her thirties in good health. CDR3s include the opening cysteine and the closing phenylalanine or tryptophan. D genes are given only for firm matches. Not every row has a clone size; where given, it reads once, few, many or a size class.

clone_size: many; d_call: -; j_call: TRBJ2-5; v_call: TRBV12-3/TRBV12-4; cdr3_nt: TGTGCCAGTACAGGGTACCAAGAGACCCAGTACTTC; cdr3_aa: CASTGYQETQYF
clone_size: -; d_call: -; j_call: TRBJ2-4; v_call: TRBV27; cdr3_nt: TGTGCCAGCAGTTTTGGGGGGCCGCTCTACGGAAACATTCAGTACTTC; cdr3_aa: CASSFGGPLYGNIQYF
clone_size: -; d_call: -; j_call: TRBJ1-5; v_call: TRBV2; cdr3_nt: TGTGCCAGCGAAACAACGGTAAATCAGCCCCAGCATTTT; cdr3_aa: CASETTVNQPQHF
clone_size: -; d_call: -; j_call: TRBJ1-1; v_call: TRBV11-2; cdr3_nt: TGTGCCAGCAGTAAGGCCCTTTTTGAGGCTTTCTTT; cdr3_aa: CASSKALFEAFF
clone_size: -; d_call: -; j_call: TRBJ2-5; v_call: TRBV9; cdr3_nt: TGTGCCAGCAGCGCATCGATCTACGGGATGCAAGAGACCCCGTACTTC; cdr3_aa: CASSASIYGMQETPYF
clone_size: many; d_call: -; j_call: TRBJ1-2; v_call: TRBV4-2; cdr3_nt: TGTGCCAGCAGCCAAGATCTCGGTGATGGCTACACCTTC; cdr3_aa: CASSQDLGDGYTF
clone_size: -; d_call: -; j_call: TRBJ2-1; v_call: TRBV5-1; cdr3_nt: TGCGCCAGCGCGGCGATCGGTGGGAATGAGCAGTTCTTC; cdr3_aa: CASAAIGGNEQFF
clone_size: many; d_call: -; j_call: TRBJ2-6; v_call: TRBV4-2; cdr3_nt: TGTGCCAGCAGCCAAGAGATCGCCACAGGGCTCACTGGGGCCAACGTCCTGACTTTC; cdr3_aa: CASSQEIATGLTGANVLTF
clone_size: few; d_call: TRBD2; j_call: TRBJ2-7; v_call: TRBV5-4; cdr3_nt: TGTGCCAGCAGCCCTCCGGGACTAGCGGGAGTCCAGTCCGAGCAGTACTTC; cdr3_aa: CASSPPGLAGVQSEQYF
clone_size: -; d_call: TRBD2; j_call: TRBJ2-7; v_call: TRBV20-1; cdr3_nt: TGCAGTGCTAGAAATTCCCAGCGGGAGATCGAGCAGTACTTC; cdr3_aa: CSARNSQREIEQYF
clone_size: once; d_call: -; j_call: TRBJ1-1; v_call: TRBV6-1; cdr3_nt: TGTGCCAGCAGTGACCGTACAGGGTCACGAGCTTTCTTT; cdr3_aa: CASSDRTGSRAFF
clone_size: -; d_call: -; j_call: TRBJ2-7; v_call: TRBV12-3/TRBV12-4; cdr3_nt: TGTGCCAGCAGTTTAGGCAGGCCCGCCGTCTACGTGCAGTACTTC; cdr3_aa: CASSLGRPAVYVQYF
clone_size: few; d_call: -; j_call: TRBJ2-1; v_call: TRBV11-2; cdr3_nt: TGTGCCAGCGACGGGTCTAGCGCCTACAATGAGCAGTTCTTC; cdr3_aa: CASDGSSAYNEQFF
clone_size: many; d_call: -; j_call: TRBJ2-7; v_call: TRBV10-3; cdr3_nt: TGTGCCATCAGCCGACCAACCGGGACGGGCTCCTACGAGCAGTACTTC; cdr3_aa: CAISRPTGTGSYEQYF
clone_size: few; d_call: -; j_call: TRBJ2-1; v_call: TRBV6-2/TRBV6-3; cdr3_nt: TGTGCCAGCACCCTTCAGTCCTACAATGAGCAGTTCTTC; cdr3_aa: CASTLQSYNEQFF
clone_size: few; d_call: -; j_call: TRBJ2-7; v_call: TRBV3-1; cdr3_nt: TGTGCCAGGGCGGGGCCCGTCACAAGAGACGAGCAGTACTTC; cdr3_aa: CARAGPVTRDEQYF
clone_size: few; d_call: -; j_call: TRBJ2-5; v_call: TRBV5-5; cdr3_nt: TGTGCCAGCAGCTTAATAGCCTCACTGGCGACCCAGTACTTC; cdr3_aa: CASSLIASLATQYF
clone_size: -; d_call: -; j_call: TRBJ2-7; v_call: TRBV18; cdr3_nt: TGTGCCAGCTCACCAAACAGGGCAGGGTACGAGCAGTACTTC; cdr3_aa: CASSPNRAGYEQYF
clone_size: once; d_call: -; j_call: TRBJ1-1; v_call: TRBV29-1; cdr3_nt: TGCAGCGTTGACTTGTCCATGAACACTGAAGCTTTCTTT; cdr3_aa: CSVDLSMNTEAFF
clone_size: many; d_call: -; j_call: TRBJ2-1; v_call: TRBV7-2; cdr3_nt: TGTGCCAGCAGCTGGTTATTGGGGGGGGCGAATGAGCAGTTCTTC; cdr3_aa: CASSWLLGGANEQFF
clone_size: many; d_call: -; j_call: TRBJ2-3; v_call: TRBV20-1; cdr3_nt: TGCAGTGCTCCACCGGGGAGAACAGATACGCAGTATTTT; cdr3_aa: CSAPPGRTDTQYF
clone_size: few; d_call: TRBD2; j_call: TRBJ2-5; v_call: TRBV20-1; cdr3_nt: TGCAGTGCTAGACCCATAGCGGGGGGACTCCAAGAGACCCAGTACTTC; cdr3_aa: CSARPIAGGLQETQYF
clone_size: few; d_call: TRBD2; j_call: TRBJ2-1; v_call: TRBV27; cdr3_nt: TGTGCCAGCAGTTCAGGGACTAACGACAATGAGCAGTTCTTC; cdr3_aa: CASSSGTNDNEQFF
clone_size: -; d_call: -; j_call: TRBJ2-1; v_call: TRBV5-1; cdr3_nt: TGCGCCAGCAGCTCCTCCACGGGCGGCCCCTACAATGAGCAGTTCTTC; cdr3_aa: CASSSSTGGPYNEQFF
clone_size: few; d_call: -; j_call: TRBJ2-4; v_call: TRBV6-2/TRBV6-3; cdr3_nt: TGTGCCAGCAGTTCGTCGGTACAGAGAACTGGGGCCAAAAACATTCAGTACTTC; cdr3_aa: CASSSSVQRTGAKNIQYF
clone_size: once; d_call: -; j_call: TRBJ2-5; v_call: TRBV18; cdr3_nt: TGTGCCAGCTCACCATCGTGGGAGAAAGAGACCCAGTACTTC; cdr3_aa: CASSPSWEKETQYF
clone_size: few; d_call: -; j_call: TRBJ1-2; v_call: TRBV29-1; cdr3_nt: TGCAGCGTTGTACCCCATAGGGTCGGGTCAGGTGGCTACACCTTC; cdr3_aa: CSVVPHRVGSGGYTF
clone_size: -; d_call: -; j_call: TRBJ2-7; v_call: TRBV30; cdr3_nt: TGTGCCTGGAGTGGTGACGATATTGTACAGGGTCTACACGAGCAGTACTTC; cdr3_aa: CAWSGDDIVQGLHEQYF
clone_size: -; d_call: TRBD1; j_call: TRBJ1-4; v_call: TRBV6-5; cdr3_nt: TGTGCCAGCAGTGAAACAGGGGCCCGTGAAAAACTGTTTTTT; cdr3_aa: CASSETGAREKLFF
clone_size: -; d_call: -; j_call: TRBJ2-1; v_call: TRBV9; cdr3_nt: TGTGCCAGCAGCGCACGCTCCGGGACTTATCGCCGGGGCTCCTACAATGAGCAGTTCTTC; cdr3_aa: CASSARSGTYRRGSYNEQFF
clone_size: once; d_call: -; j_call: TRBJ2-1; v_call: TRBV6-1; cdr3_nt: TGTGCCAGGGGCCCGGTCAATGAGCAGTTCTTC; cdr3_aa: CARGPVNEQFF
clone_size: few; d_call: -; j_call: TRBJ2-3; v_call: TRBV12-3/TRBV12-4; cdr3_nt: TGTGCCAGCAGTTTAGGGTGGACCACAGATACGCAGTATTTT; cdr3_aa: CASSLGWTTDTQYF
clone_size: few; d_call: TRBD2; j_call: TRBJ2-1; v_call: TRBV7-3; cdr3_nt: TGTGCCAGCAGCTTAACCGGGGGGGCCAACAATGAGCAGTTCTTC; cdr3_aa: CASSLTGGANNEQFF
clone_size: -; d_call: -; j_call: TRBJ2-1; v_call: TRBV4-1; cdr3_nt: TGCGCCGGCAGCCAAGCAAGGGGCCTGTCCAATGAGCAGTTCTTC; cdr3_aa: CAGSQARGLSNEQFF
clone_size: few; d_call: TRBD1; j_call: TRBJ2-3; v_call: TRBV7-4; cdr3_nt: TGTGCCAGCAGCTTTATGACAGGGGGCCTTATCCCCTGCACAGATACGCAGTATTTT; cdr3_aa: CASSFMTGGLIPCTDTQYF
clone_size: -; d_call: -; j_call: TRBJ2-3; v_call: TRBV5-1; cdr3_nt: TGCGCCAGCAGCTTGGAACGTCAAAAGGGAGATACGCAGTATTTT; cdr3_aa: CASSLERQKGDTQYF
clone_size: many; d_call: -; j_call: TRBJ1-2; v_call: TRBV20-1; cdr3_nt: TGCAGTGCTAGAGATGTGAGGGCCTATGGCTACACCTTC; cdr3_aa: CSARDVRAYGYTF
clone_size: -; d_call: TRBD1; j_call: TRBJ1-5; v_call: TRBV4-1; cdr3_nt: TGCGCCAGCAGCCACTCACAGGGGCAGAACAATCAGCCCCAGCATTTT; cdr3_aa: CASSHSQGQNNQPQHF
clone_size: -; d_call: -; j_call: TRBJ1-5; v_call: TRBV2; cdr3_nt: TGTGCCAGCAGTGAAGGTCCGGATCAGCCCCAGCATTTT; cdr3_aa: CASSEGPDQPQHF
clone_size: few; d_call: -; j_call: TRBJ2-7; v_call: TRBV27; cdr3_nt: TGTGCCAGCAGCCGTCAAGGTCGATCCTACGAGCAGTACTTC; cdr3_aa: CASSRQGRSYEQYF
clone_size: few; d_call: -; j_call: TRBJ2-1; v_call: TRBV7-9; cdr3_nt: TGTGCCAGCAGCTTAGGCGGGCGAACCTACTCCTACAATGAGCAGTTCTTC; cdr3_aa: CASSLGGRTYSYNEQFF
clone_size: -; d_call: TRBD1; j_call: TRBJ1-1; v_call: TRBV29-1; cdr3_nt: TGCAGCGTTGAAATGGACAGGGTAGGGGACACTGTAGCTTTCTTT; cdr3_aa: CSVEMDRVGDTVAFF
clone_size: -; d_call: TRBD1; j_call: TRBJ2-1; v_call: TRBV28; cdr3_nt: TGTGTCAGCAGTTCCACAGGGGGGAGCTACAATGAGCAGTTCTTC; cdr3_aa: CVSSSTGGSYNEQFF
clone_size: once; d_call: -; j_call: TRBJ1-1; v_call: TRBV4-2; cdr3_nt: TGTGCCAGCAGCCAAGGGGGAGGGGTCGGAAACACTGAAGCTTTCTTT; cdr3_aa: CASSQGGGVGNTEAFF